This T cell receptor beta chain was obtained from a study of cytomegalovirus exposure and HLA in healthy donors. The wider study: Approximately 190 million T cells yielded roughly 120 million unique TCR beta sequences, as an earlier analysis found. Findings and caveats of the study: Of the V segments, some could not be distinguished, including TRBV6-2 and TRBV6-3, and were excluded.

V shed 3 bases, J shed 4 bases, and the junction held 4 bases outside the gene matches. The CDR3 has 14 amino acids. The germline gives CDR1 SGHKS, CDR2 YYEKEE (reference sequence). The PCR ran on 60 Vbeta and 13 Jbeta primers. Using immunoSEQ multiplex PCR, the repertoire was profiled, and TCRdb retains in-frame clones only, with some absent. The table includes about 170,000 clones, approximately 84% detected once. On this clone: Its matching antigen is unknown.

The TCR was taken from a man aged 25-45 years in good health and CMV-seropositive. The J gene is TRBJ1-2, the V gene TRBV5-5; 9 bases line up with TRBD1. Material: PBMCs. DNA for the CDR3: TGTGCCAGCAGCTGGGGACAGGGAGCCTATGGCTACACCTTC. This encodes CASSWGQGAYGYTF.